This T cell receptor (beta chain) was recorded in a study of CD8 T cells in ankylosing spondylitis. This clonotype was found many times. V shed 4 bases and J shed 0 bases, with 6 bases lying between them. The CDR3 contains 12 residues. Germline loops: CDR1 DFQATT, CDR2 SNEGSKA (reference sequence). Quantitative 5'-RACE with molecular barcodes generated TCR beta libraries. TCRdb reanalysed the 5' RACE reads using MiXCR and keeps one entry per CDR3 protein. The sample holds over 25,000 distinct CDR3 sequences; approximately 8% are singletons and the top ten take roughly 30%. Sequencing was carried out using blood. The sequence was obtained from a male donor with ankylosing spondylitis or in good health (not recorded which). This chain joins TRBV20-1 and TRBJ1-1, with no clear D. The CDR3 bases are TGCAGTGCTAAGCTGCTGAACACTGAAGCTTTCTTT. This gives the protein CSAKLLNTEAFF.